This T cell receptor (beta chain) was sequenced in a study of blood T cell repertoires in COVID-19. Across the whole study: The origin of the acute and convalescent COVID-19 samples was the United States, Italy and Spain. The cDNA or gDNA used as material had been derived from T cells, B-cell-depleted T cells, or PBMCs.

This clone was seen just once. In the authors' workflow: Estimation of nucleated cell counts relied on the amplification of reference gene primers. The protocol was immunoSEQ multiplex PCR, while the TCRdb copy is restricted to in-frame clones and leaves out a portion. The V and J calls and clone size were taken over from that table, and D and trimming were inferred from the DNA. Here the sample spans 75,000 or so clones, around 88% being singletons. Germline CDR1 SGHTS, CDR2 YDEGEE. CDR3 length: 14 residues. Trimming at V came to 6 bases and at J to 0 bases, leaving 3 bases not matched to a gene. This TCR was sampled from a woman of 80 years or more with active or convalescent COVID-19. Material: peripheral blood. This rearrangement joins TRBV5-8 to TRBJ2-1; 7 nucleotides align to TRBD2. CDR3 DNA sequence: TGTGCCAGCATAGCGGGTAGCTCCTACAATGAGCAGTTCTTC. This codes for CASIAGSSYNEQFF.